The 3 T cell receptor beta chains below were found in one sample sequenced in a study of long-term antiretroviral therapy in people with HIV. It was version v3.0 of the immunoSEQ assay that was run at survey level. Some clones are missing from TCRdb's copy, which holds only in-frame ones; the method was immunoSEQ multiplex PCR. Of roughly 6,400 clones listed, around 74% are singletons. The sample was unsorted PBMCs, taken 0.5 years before starting antiretroviral therapy. Every receptor here comes from a man aged 40-49 years with HIV.

This clone was seen a handful of times. V and J are TRBV19 and TRBJ1-1; D unclear. The CDR3 is made up of 13 amino acids. Trimming cost V 1 base and J 0 bases, with 3 bases left between them. Germline V gene sequence: CDR1 LNHDA, CDR2 SQIVND (reference sequence). Written as DNA, the CDR3 is TGTGCCAGTAGTATAGGCGTGAACACTGAAGCTTTCTTT. Amino acids: CASSIGVNTEAFF.

CDR3 DNA: TGTGCCAGCAGCTTAGAGGGCGGACAGGCGGCCTACGAGCAGTACTTC. Its protein is CASSLEGGQAAYEQYF. This chain links TRBV7-9 with TRBJ2-7; 7 bases are shared with TRBD1. The CDR3 is 16 residues long. Germline V CDR1 and CDR2: SEHNR, FQNEAQ (reference sequence). Unmatched junction bases numbered 8, after V lost 1 base and J lost 2 bases. The full variable domain, in which reference TRBV7-9 and TRBJ2-7 provide the parts outside the CDR3, is DTGVSQNPRHKITKRGQNVTFRCDPISEHNRLYWYRQTLGQGPEFLTYFQNEAQLEKSRLLSDRFSAERPKGSFSTLEIQRTEQGDSAMYLCASSLEGGQAAYEQYFGPGTRLTVT.

This chain links TRBV19 with TRBJ1-1, with TRBD1 matching 9 bases. J lost 1 base, V lost 1 base, and 4 bases had no gene match. The CDR3 covers 16 residues. Germline V lookup: CDR1 LNHDA, CDR2 SQIVND (reference sequence). As DNA, the CDR3 is TGTGCCAGTAGTATAGTGGGGACAGGGACGAACACTGAAGCTTTCTTT. Translated: CASSIVGTGTNTEAFF.